The present T cell receptor beta chain was sequenced within a study of blood T cell repertoires in COVID-19. About the research overall: The United States, Italy and Spain supplied acute and convalescent COVID-19 samples.

This CDR3 is built from 17 residues. The V gene lost 4 bases and the J gene lost 5 bases, with 21 bases spanning the gap. CDR1 and CDR2 (germline): MNHEY, SVGEGT. Original methodology: Estimated nucleated cell counts came from reference gene primer amplification. The method was immunoSEQ multiplex PCR; TCRdb's version includes in-frame clones alone and lacks a portion of them. V and J calls and clone size are as listed in that table; D and trimming were resolved from the DNA. The sample contains 450,000 to 500,000 clones, roughly nine tenths of which appear only once. This chain links TRBV6-2 or TRBV6-3 with TRBJ1-5; D is possibly TRBD1 (6 bases). This clonotype was sampled from a woman aged 60-75 years who had recovered from COVID-19. The source material was PBMCs or T cells enriched from blood (not recorded which). CDR3 coding DNA: TGTGCCAGCAGTTCCGTACTCTGGGGGCCATCAGATCAGCCCCAGCATTTT. It is translated as CASSSVLWGPSDQPQHF.